This is a list of T cell receptor beta chains from one sample in a study of blood T cell repertoires in COVID-19. TCRdb's table, derived via immunoSEQ multiplex PCR, lists solely in-frame clones and lacks some. Among about 190,000 clones, 76% were seen once, and the ten largest hold about a sixth. The source material was PBMCs or T cells enriched from blood (not recorded which). These receptor sequences come from a woman aged 45-65 years with acute COVID-19. CDR3s include the opening cysteine and the closing phenylalanine or tryptophan. The order of the fields is D gene, clone size, J gene, V gene, CDR3 protein, CDR3 DNA. D genes are given only for firm matches. Only part of the rows carry a size: once, few, many, or a class if the clone is expanded.

D gene: .; clone size: few; J gene: TRBJ1-1; V gene: TRBV28; CDR3 protein: CASSLSGVGAFF; CDR3 DNA: TGTGCCAGCTCCTTATCGGGGGTTGGAGCTTTCTTT
D gene: .; clone size: .; J gene: TRBJ1-1; V gene: TRBV5-1; CDR3 protein: CASSLGHRDVNTEAFF; CDR3 DNA: TGCGCCAGCAGCTTGGGGCACAGGGATGTGAACACTGAAGCTTTCTTT
D gene: .; clone size: .; J gene: TRBJ1-4; V gene: TRBV2; CDR3 protein: CASMTGGVNEKLFF; CDR3 DNA: TGTGCCAGCATGACCGGCGGGGTTAATGAAAAACTGTTTTTT
D gene: TRBD1; clone size: .; J gene: TRBJ1-5; V gene: TRBV18; CDR3 protein: CASSPTGVGQPQHF; CDR3 DNA: TGTGCCAGCTCACCGACAGGGGTGGGTCAGCCCCAGCATTTT
D gene: TRBD1; clone size: few; J gene: TRBJ1-1; V gene: TRBV6-5; CDR3 protein: CASRRQGMNTEAFF; CDR3 DNA: TGTGCCAGCAGGAGACAGGGAATGAACACTGAAGCTTTCTTT
D gene: .; clone size: once; J gene: TRBJ2-1; V gene: TRBV4-3; CDR3 protein: CASSQRSRSDEQFF; CDR3 DNA: TGCGCCAGCAGCCAACGCTCCCGCAGCGATGAGCAGTTCTTC
D gene: .; clone size: .; J gene: TRBJ1-1; V gene: TRBV11-2; CDR3 protein: CASSSRWRGAFF; CDR3 DNA: TGTGCCAGCAGCTCCAGATGGAGGGGAGCTTTCTTT
D gene: .; clone size: .; J gene: TRBJ2-5; V gene: TRBV7-2; CDR3 protein: CASSLGDNPRETQYF; CDR3 DNA: TGTGCCAGCAGCTTAGGGGACAATCCAAGGGAGACCCAGTACTTC
D gene: TRBD1; clone size: .; J gene: TRBJ2-2; V gene: TRBV7-6; CDR3 protein: CASSFDRVNTGELFF; CDR3 DNA: TGTGCCAGCAGCTTCGACAGGGTCAACACCGGGGAGCTGTTTTTT
D gene: .; clone size: .; J gene: TRBJ1-3; V gene: TRBV29-1; CDR3 protein: CSVGVSSGNTIYF; CDR3 DNA: TGCAGCGTTGGAGTGAGCTCTGGAAACACCATATATTTT
D gene: TRBD1; clone size: .; J gene: TRBJ2-5; V gene: TRBV7-8; CDR3 protein: CASSPERVAGGQETQYF; CDR3 DNA: TGTGCCAGCAGCCCAGAGCGCGTGGCAGGGGGCCAAGAGACCCAGTACTTC
D gene: TRBD1; clone size: .; J gene: TRBJ2-3; V gene: TRBV29-1; CDR3 protein: CSVGIRGPDTQYF; CDR3 DNA: TGCAGCGTTGGGATCAGGGGGCCAGATACGCAGTATTTT
D gene: TRBD1; clone size: .; J gene: TRBJ2-1; V gene: TRBV2; CDR3 protein: CASRIRDRALNEQFF; CDR3 DNA: TGTGCCAGCAGGATACGGGACAGGGCGCTCAATGAGCAGTTCTTC
D gene: .; clone size: .; J gene: TRBJ1-1; V gene: TRBV11-2; CDR3 protein: CASSPYGGSNTEAFF; CDR3 DNA: TGTGCCAGCAGCCCCTACGGGGGGTCGAACACTGAAGCTTTCTTT
D gene: .; clone size: .; J gene: TRBJ2-5; V gene: TRBV9; CDR3 protein: CASSVAGGLKETQYF; CDR3 DNA: TGTGCCAGCAGCGTAGCAGGCGGGTTGAAGGAGACCCAGTACTTC
D gene: TRBD1; clone size: .; J gene: TRBJ1-1; V gene: TRBV4-1; CDR3 protein: CASSQASGQGNTEAFF; CDR3 DNA: TGCGCCAGCAGCCAGGCCTCGGGACAGGGTAACACTGAAGCTTTCTTT
D gene: TRBD1; clone size: .; J gene: TRBJ1-4; V gene: TRBV24-1; CDR3 protein: CATSDHRDRGEKLFF; CDR3 DNA: TGTGCCACCAGTGATCACCGGGACAGGGGTGAAAAACTGTTTTTT
D gene: TRBD1; clone size: .; J gene: TRBJ1-2; V gene: TRBV4-1; CDR3 protein: CASSQVFRRGPIGYTF; CDR3 DNA: TGCGCCAGCAGCCAAGTCTTCCGGAGGGGGCCTATTGGCTACACCTTC
D gene: .; clone size: once; J gene: TRBJ1-2; V gene: TRBV24-1; CDR3 protein: CATSEGRGYAAGYTF; CDR3 DNA: TGTGCCACCAGTGAGGGCAGGGGTTACGCAGCCGGCTACACCTTC
D gene: .; clone size: .; J gene: TRBJ2-6; V gene: TRBV30; CDR3 protein: CAWSTGVNSGANVLTF; CDR3 DNA: TGTGCCTGGAGTACAGGAGTGAACTCTGGGGCCAACGTCCTGACTTTC
D gene: .; clone size: .; J gene: TRBJ1-2; V gene: TRBV27; CDR3 protein: CASSFRGPDYGYTF; CDR3 DNA: TGTGCCAGCAGTTTCAGAGGGCCGGACTATGGCTACACCTTC
D gene: .; clone size: few; J gene: TRBJ1-2; V gene: TRBV6-5; CDR3 protein: CASTPGGAGYYGYTF; CDR3 DNA: TGTGCCAGCACCCCCGGCGGCGCAGGGTACTATGGCTACACCTTC
D gene: TRBD1; clone size: .; J gene: TRBJ1-3; V gene: TRBV4-1; CDR3 protein: CASSRTPGQGAGNTIYF; CDR3 DNA: TGCGCCAGCAGTCGGACCCCGGGACAGGGTGCCGGAAACACCATATATTTT
D gene: TRBD2; clone size: .; J gene: TRBJ2-2; V gene: TRBV7-9; CDR3 protein: CASSLGLAGNTGELFF; CDR3 DNA: TGTGCCAGCAGTCTCGGACTAGCGGGGAACACCGGGGAGCTGTTTTTT
D gene: .; clone size: few; J gene: TRBJ1-2; V gene: TRBV29-1; CDR3 protein: CSAQTGDHYGYTF; CDR3 DNA: TGCAGCGCCCAGACAGGCGATCACTATGGCTACACCTTC
D gene: .; clone size: .; J gene: TRBJ1-1; V gene: TRBV3-1/TRBV3-2; CDR3 protein: CASRQVGLGRANTEAFF; CDR3 DNA: TGTGCCAGCAGACAAGTTGGGTTGGGCAGAGCGAACACTGAAGCTTTCTTT
D gene: TRBD1; clone size: .; J gene: TRBJ1-1; V gene: TRBV19; CDR3 protein: CASSLRDSEAFF; CDR3 DNA: TGTGCCAGTAGCCTCCGGGACAGTGAAGCTTTCTTT
D gene: .; clone size: .; J gene: TRBJ1-2; V gene: TRBV5-4; CDR3 protein: CASSSTADNYGYTF; CDR3 DNA: TGTGCCAGCAGCTCTACAGCGGATAACTATGGCTACACCTTC
D gene: TRBD1; clone size: .; J gene: TRBJ2-1; V gene: TRBV5-5; CDR3 protein: CASSSIDRGPYNEQFF; CDR3 DNA: TGTGCCAGCAGCTCAATCGACAGGGGGCCCTACAATGAGCAGTTCTTC
D gene: .; clone size: .; J gene: TRBJ1-6; V gene: TRBV11-2; CDR3 protein: CASAPLDSGSYNSPLHF; CDR3 DNA: TGTGCCAGCGCACCCCTAGACTCTGGCTCCTATAATTCACCCCTCCACTTT
D gene: .; clone size: .; J gene: TRBJ2-3; V gene: TRBV5-1; CDR3 protein: CASSHDRGAGDTQYF; CDR3 DNA: TGCGCCAGCAGCCACGATCGGGGGGCAGGGGATACGCAGTATTTT
D gene: .; clone size: medium-sized; J gene: TRBJ2-5; V gene: TRBV21-1; CDR3 protein: CASSSRLAGICKETQYF; CDR3 DNA: TGTGCCAGCAGCTCTCGACTAGCGGGGATATGCAAAGAGACCCAGTACTTC
D gene: TRBD1; clone size: once; J gene: TRBJ1-5; V gene: TRBV5-1; CDR3 protein: CASSPGQVSNQPQHF; CDR3 DNA: TGCGCCAGCAGCCCGGGACAGGTTAGCAATCAGCCCCAGCATTTT
D gene: .; clone size: .; J gene: TRBJ2-3; V gene: TRBV28; CDR3 protein: CASSSIWGAETYTDTQYF; CDR3 DNA: TGTGCCAGCAGTTCCATATGGGGAGCGGAGACTTACACAGATACGCAGTATTTT
D gene: TRBD2; clone size: .; J gene: TRBJ2-1; V gene: TRBV24-1; CDR3 protein: CATSAALGLAHYNEQFF; CDR3 DNA: TGTGCCACCAGCGCGGCCTTGGGACTAGCCCACTACAATGAGCAGTTCTTC
D gene: .; clone size: .; J gene: TRBJ2-2; V gene: TRBV7-8; CDR3 protein: CASSSRARTGELFF; CDR3 DNA: TGTGCCAGCAGCTCCAGGGCAAGGACCGGGGAGCTGTTTTTT
D gene: TRBD1; clone size: .; J gene: TRBJ1-1; V gene: TRBV5-5; CDR3 protein: CASSFSGQGGNTEAFF; CDR3 DNA: TGTGCCAGCAGCTTTTCGGGACAGGGTGGGAACACTGAAGCTTTCTTT
D gene: TRBD1; clone size: .; J gene: TRBJ1-5; V gene: TRBV29-1; CDR3 protein: CSARQGYNQPQHF; CDR3 DNA: TGCAGCGCCCGACAGGGCTATAATCAGCCCCAGCATTTT
D gene: TRBD1; clone size: .; J gene: TRBJ1-3; V gene: TRBV6-5; CDR3 protein: CASIDRVRGGNTIYF; CDR3 DNA: TGTGCCAGCATCGACAGGGTACGAGGTGGAAACACCATATATTTT
D gene: TRBD1; clone size: .; J gene: TRBJ2-1; V gene: TRBV24-1; CDR3 protein: CATSDSTGTGYNEQFF; CDR3 DNA: TGTGCCACCAGTGATTCTACCGGGACAGGGTACAATGAGCAGTTCTTC
D gene: TRBD2; clone size: .; J gene: TRBJ2-5; V gene: TRBV5-1; CDR3 protein: CASSLGVAGNQETQYF; CDR3 DNA: TGCGCCAGCAGCTTGGGGGTAGCGGGGAATCAAGAGACCCAGTACTTC
D gene: .; clone size: once; J gene: TRBJ1-5; V gene: TRBV18; CDR3 protein: CASSPLAFSSGYSNQPQHF; CDR3 DNA: TGTGCCAGCTCACCGTTGGCCTTTTCCTCGGGTTATAGCAATCAGCCCCAGCATTTT
D gene: TRBD2; clone size: .; J gene: TRBJ2-1; V gene: TRBV5-4; CDR3 protein: CASSLEAGGHNEQFF; CDR3 DNA: TGTGCCAGCAGCTTGGAAGCGGGGGGGCACAATGAGCAGTTCTTC
D gene: TRBD1; clone size: .; J gene: TRBJ1-2; V gene: TRBV4-2; CDR3 protein: CASSQDDGQGRGYTF; CDR3 DNA: TGTGCCAGCAGCCAAGATGACGGACAGGGTCGTGGCTACACCTTC